This note documents a single T cell receptor beta chain sequence. Profiling relied on immunoSEQ multiplex PCR, and the TCRdb table lists in-frame clones only, not all of them. Among about 350,000 clones listed, around 90% were seen once. CDR3 length: 16 residues. Germline loops: CDR1 SEHNR, CDR2 FQNEAQ (reference sequence). With 1 base removed from V and 0 bases from J, the gap between germline ends came to 10 bases. The sample is drawn from a study of blood T cell repertoires in COVID-19. This sequence joins TRBV7-9 and TRBJ1-3; D unresolved. Material: peripheral blood. This TCR derives from a woman aged 55-70 years with COVID-19, enrolled during active disease. CDR3 region: CASSLVWLNSGNTIYF. DNA for the CDR3: TGTGCCAGCAGCTTAGTTTGGCTGAACTCTGGAAACACCATATATTTT.